The clone carrying this TCR beta chain was counted only a few times. Its antigen is still unknown. Authors of the study amplified TCR beta CDR3 regions from RNA transcripts. A set of HTBI primers served as the primers for a first-round RT-PCR of the TCR CDR3. Using its own MiXCR run on the multiplex PCR reads, TCRdb lists one record per CDR3 protein. Of about 290,000 distinct CDR3 sequences in the sample, roughly 13% are singletons; the top ten hold 7.9%. Trimming removed 3 bases from V and 4 bases from J; junction bases left unmatched: 4. Germline values: CDR1 SGDLS, CDR2 YYNGEE. CDR3 size: 16 residues. The sample originates from a study of T cells in Graves' hyperthyroidism and ophthalmopathy. Overall study results and limits: Patients with ophthalmopathy were separated from those with stable hyperthyroidism by a 13 V-J model.

Sequencing used blood. This clonotype was sampled from a woman aged 40-49 years with Graves' hyperthyroidism. The rearrangement links TRBV9 to TRBJ2-3; 14 nucleotides agree with TRBD2. CDR3 amino acids: CASSEGLAGGADTQYF. The CDR3 DNA reads TGTGCCAGCAGCGAAGGACTAGCGGGAGGCGCAGATACGCAGTATTTT.